This entry lists 17 T cell receptor beta chains sequenced from one sample in a study of T cell responses to AZD1222 COVID-19 vaccine. Repertoires were generated with immunoSEQ multiplex PCR, while TCRdb's copy carries only in-frame clones and drops some. The sample lists about 76,000 clones, about 88% occurring once. The sample was peripheral blood, taken on day 0 of AZD1222 vaccination. The receptors shown here come from an adult in good health.

This rearrangement joins TRBV6-5 to TRBJ2-4, with D hard to call. The CDR3 is made up of 12 amino acids. CDR1 MNHEY and CDR2 SVGAGI come from the germline V gene. V lost 10 bases and J 9 bases, leaving 16 bases between the germline ends. CDR3 region: CATVSRSSIQYF. The CDR3 DNA reads as TGTGCCACAGTTAGTAGATCGAGCATTCAGTACTTC.

The chain couples TRBV5-1 to TRBJ2-1; the match to TRBD2 covers 11 bases. The V gene's germline CDR1 is SGHRS and CDR2 YFSETQ. V trimming: 4 bases; J trimming: 10 bases; junction bases outside the gene matches: 13. This CDR3 contains 16 residues. In DNA form, the CDR3 reads TGCGCCAGCAGCCCGGTCCTAGCGGGGGGTACTCAGGAGCAGTTCTTC. It yields the protein CASSPVLAGGTQEQFF. The entire variable domain, with the rest obtained from reference TRBV5-1 and TRBJ2-1, is as follows: KAGVTQTPRYLIKTRGQQVTLSCSPISGHRSVSWYQQTPGQGLQFLFEYFSETQRNKGNFPGRFSGRQFSNSRSEMNVSTLELGDSALYLCASSPVLAGGTQEQFFGPGTRLTVL.

The chain uses TRBV7-6 and TRBJ1-1; no firm D call. Germline V gene lookup returns CDR1 SGHVS and CDR2 FNYEAQ. The CDR3 is made up of 15 amino acids. V lost 5 bases and J 0 bases, leaving 13 bases between the germline ends. The CDR3 loop is CASSLMRPMNTEAFF. The CDR3 nucleotides are TGTGCCAGCAGCCTTATGAGACCGATGAACACTGAAGCTTTCTTT.

The rearrangement joins TRBV28 to TRBJ1-5; D possibly corresponds to TRBD1 (6 bases). Germline V gene data show CDR1 as MDHEN and CDR2 as SYDVKM. The CDR3 sequence is 15 residues long. Deletions cut 7 bases from V and 3 bases from J, with 16 bases between. The CDR3 spells CASKRGQLYNQPQHF. CDR3 sequence (DNA): TGTGCCAGCAAACGAGGACAGCTATACAATCAGCCCCAGCATTTT. Full variable domain (missing parts from reference TRBV28 and TRBJ1-5): DVKVTQSSRYLVKRTGEKVFLECVQDMDHENMFWYRQDPGLGLRLIYFSYDVKMKEKGDIPEGYSVSREKKERFSLILESASTNQTSMYLCASKRGQLYNQPQHFGDGTRLSIL.

The chain is built from TRBV2 and TRBJ1-1; 8 nucleotides align to TRBD1. V was clipped by 4 bases and J by 1 base; unmatched bases: 11. This CDR3 comprises 17 residues. Germline assignment: CDR1 SNHLY and CDR2 FYNNEI. CDR3 residues: CASSGPQRTGPNTEAFF. The CDR3 DNA reads TGTGCCAGCAGTGGTCCCCAGAGGACAGGGCCGAACACTGAAGCTTTCTTT. Full variable domain (outside the CDR3, taken from reference TRBV2 and TRBJ1-1): EPEVTQTPSHQVTQMGQEVILRCVPISNHLYFYWYRQILGQKVEFLVSFYNNEISEKSEIFDDQFSVERPDGSNFTLKIRSTKLEDSAMYFCASSGPQRTGPNTEAFFGQGTRLTVV.

In this sample, this clone turned up once. This chain joins TRBV7-9 and TRBJ1-5; 8 nucleotides agree with TRBD1. There are 16 residues in the CDR3. Germline CDR1 and CDR2: SEHNR and FQNEAQ (reference sequence). With V trimmed by 0 bases and J by 2 bases, 3 bases remained unmatched. The CDR3, as DNA: TGTGCCAGCAGCTTAGCCGGACAGGGCGGCAATCAGCCCCAGCATTTT. As protein: CASSLAGQGGNQPQHF.

The chain joins TRBV9 to TRBJ2-1, with 8 bases that match TRBD2. Germline lookup yields CDR1 SGDLS and CDR2 YYNGEE. There are 15 residues in the CDR3. The ends lost 3 bases at V and 4 bases at J; junction bases unmatched: 6. The CDR3 loop reads CASSESGGQYNEQFF. The CDR3 DNA follows: TGTGCCAGCAGCGAGAGCGGGGGACAATACAATGAGCAGTTCTTC.

This rearrangement joins TRBV18 to TRBJ1-5, with TRBD1 matching 8 bases. Germline V gives CDR1 KGHSH, CDR2 LQKENI. After removal of 3 bases from V and 2 bases from J, the junction contained 9 bases not matched to a gene. This CDR3 is built from 17 residues. CDR3 residues: CASSPVQGAQGNQPQHF. In nucleotides, the CDR3 is TGTGCCAGCTCACCGGTCCAGGGGGCGCAGGGCAATCAGCCCCAGCATTTT. The full variable domain, in which reference TRBV18 and TRBJ1-5 provide the parts outside the CDR3, is NAGVMQNPRHLVRRRGQEARLRCSPMKGHSHVYWYRQLPEEGLKFMVYLQKENIIDESGMPKERFSAEFPKEGPSILRIQQVVRGDSAAYFCASSPVQGAQGNQPQHFGDGTRLSIL.

The chain joins TRBV5-1 to TRBJ1-2; tentative D call: TRBD1 (6 bases). V was cut by 6 bases and J by 3 bases, with 15 bases left in between. This CDR3 contains 14 residues. Germline V gives CDR1 SGHRS, CDR2 YFSETQ. The CDR3 sequence is CASKLSAGDYGYTF. CDR3 nucleotide sequence: TGCGCCAGCAAATTGTCGGCAGGGGACTATGGCTACACCTTC.

The chain couples TRBV14 to TRBJ2-4, with 10 nucleotides matching TRBD2. In germline, CDR1 is SGHDN, CDR2 FVKESK. The CDR3 is 18 amino acids. With 8 bases clipped from V and 0 bases from J, the junction kept 13 bases outside the gene matches. The CDR3 sequence: CASRCGTSVILAKNIQYF. The CDR3 DNA sequence: TGTGCCAGCCGCTGTGGGACTAGCGTGATTCTAGCCAAAAACATTCAGTACTTC. Based on the CDR3 plus reference TRBV14 and TRBJ2-4, the full variable domain is EAGVTQFPSHSVIEKGQTVTLRCDPISGHDNLYWYRRVMGKEIKFLLHFVKESKQDESGMPNNRFLAERTGGTYSTLKVQPAELEDSGVYFCASRCGTSVILAKNIQYFGAGTRLSVL.

This chain uses TRBV6-4 with TRBJ2-7, with a weak D call TRBD2 (6 bases). The germline V and J ends were trimmed by 3 bases and 3 bases, with 15 bases remaining between them. This CDR3 is built from 15 residues. Per the germline V gene, CDR1 is MRHNA and CDR2 is SNTAGT. CDR3 in amino acids: CASSESGVPLYEQYF. The DNA of the CDR3 is TGTGCCAGCAGTGAATCGGGGGTACCCCTCTACGAGCAGTACTTC.

The chain employs TRBV7-6 and TRBJ2-1; the match to TRBD2 covers 11 bases. This CDR3 has 16 amino acids. The V segment lost 3 bases and the J segment 10 bases; nucleotides outside the gene matches: 11. Germline V CDR1 and CDR2: SGHVS, FNYEAQ. CDR3 DNA sequence: TGTGCCAGCAGCTTCTCATCGGGGGTAGCGGGAGGGGAGCAGTTCTTC. Amino acids: CASSFSSGVAGGEQFF.

DNA for the CDR3: TGCGCCAGCAGGGCGACGGACAGGACCAATTACGAGCAGTACTTC. Protein: CASRATDRTNYEQYF. The genes are TRBV10-2 and TRBJ2-7; 7 bases match TRBD1. Germline CDR1 is WSHSY and CDR2 is SAAADI. V gave up 6 bases and J gave up 4 bases; unmatched junction bases: 12. The CDR3 contains 15 residues.

The chain combines TRBV5-1 with TRBJ2-1, with D possibly TRBD2 on 6 matching bases. Trimming stripped 1 base from V and 7 bases from J, with 12 bases between. CDR1 SGHRS and CDR2 YFSETQ come from the germline V gene. This CDR3 is 14 amino acids long. CDR3 sequence: CASSLYTSRNEQFF. CDR3 nucleotide sequence: TGCGCCAGCAGCTTGTACACTAGCCGGAATGAGCAGTTCTTC.

This clone has only a few counts. The gene calls are TRBV9 and TRBJ2-7; TRBD1 matches at 8 bases. Unmatched junction bases numbered 7, after V lost 3 bases and J lost 2 bases. This CDR3 contains 15 residues. Germline lookup yields CDR1 SGDLS and CDR2 YYNGEE. CDR3: CASSARTGMTYEQYF. CDR3 DNA: TGTGCCAGCAGCGCAAGGACAGGGATGACCTACGAGCAGTACTTC.

The V call is TRBV12-3 or TRBV12-4, the J call TRBJ1-5, with D unresolved. V was shortened by 3 bases and J by 4 bases, with 7 bases between the two germline ends. This CDR3 has 13 residues. This CDR3 reads CASSFSANQPQHF. CDR3 coding DNA: TGTGCCAGCAGTTTCTCGGCAAATCAGCCCCAGCATTTT.

The rearrangement links TRBV4-2 to TRBJ1-2, with a weak D call TRBD1 (6 bases). The CDR3 contains 12 residues. Trimming took 1 base from V and 8 from J, leaving 8 bases between them. Germline values: CDR1 LGHNA, CDR2 YNFKEQ. The CDR3 region is CASSQGQGGYTF. The DNA for the CDR3 is TGTGCCAGCAGCCAAGGGCAGGGGGGCTACACCTTC.